This record looks at one T cell receptor beta chain sequence and its context. Its antigen is not yet known. CDR3 length: 12 amino acids, cysteine to phenylalanine. DNA is not on record. As encoded in the germline V gene, CDR1 is SQVTM while CDR2 is ANQGSEA. The sample was run on a NextSeq 550. The Human TCR Profiling Kit (MiLaboratory) was used to make UMI-labeled 5' RACE TRB cDNA libraries. cDNA synthesis used the entire amount of extracted RNA, and PCR amplification then used the entire amount of cDNA produced. Libraries were prepared in parallel with an identical number of PCR cycles. The source study handled its data this way. With a requirement of at least two reads per UMI, MIGEC and MiXCR extracted about 50,000 +/- 10,000 unique UMI-labeled TRB cDNA molecules per library. Each library averaged about 40,000 +/- 10,000 functional in-frame TRB CDR3 nucleotide clonotypes without stop codons. After downsampling to 5000 UMI-labeled TRB molecules per sample, diversity metrics, including normalized Shannon-Wiener and Chao1, were computed in VDJtools. For the central five CDR3 residues, VDJtools calculated physicochemical properties weighted by clonotype size, namely interaction energy, strength, volume and Kidera factor 4. The reads underwent TCRdb reprocessing, giving one record for each CDR3 protein sequence and no DNA. V and J calls and clone size were set by TCRdb, not the authors. This specimen's table enumerates about 63,000 distinct CDR3 sequences. The ten largest clones take up around 4.8% of the sample.

Each CD8+ T cell subset was flow-sorted in triplicate, with 300,000 cells per subset placed directly into RLT lysis buffer. To keep memory contaminants out, a stringent definition of naive CD8+ T cells was applied: CD45RO-CCR7+CD27+CD95-. Peripheral blood mononuclear cells were isolated from buffy coats using standard density gradient centrifugation. A FACSAria III was used to flow-sort naive CD8+ T cells into CXCR3-negative and CXCR3-positive populations. An RNeasy Mini Kit was used to extract total RNA from the sorted cells. This entry belongs to a study of CXCR3-negative and CXCR3-positive naive CD8 T cells (dated by TCRdb to the late 2010s). Turning to the overall study: In total, roughly 140 million TRB reads were obtained, which works out to roughly 1.5 +/- 0.3 million reads per library. Diversity and physicochemical repertoire analyses covered about a dozen donors pooled from two independent experiments. TRBV-TRBJ cluster analysis included naive subsets from about five donors and memory cells from 3 donors. Broad study findings and their caveats: Within the same donor, TRBV-TRBJ usage looked similar between naive CXCR3-negative and CXCR3-positive cells, but memory cells had distinct patterns. CXCR3 expression partially decreased after cryopreservation, so most assays used freshly isolated PBMCs. Surface CD5, linked to self-reactivity in mice, was comparable between naive subsets; TCR interaction strength was therefore also inferred from TRB CDR3 physicochemical properties. Comparably high repertoire diversity was found in both naive subsets, whereas much lower repertoire diversity was found in memory CD8+ T cells. TRB CDR3s from CXCR3-positive naive cells showed higher hydrophobicity (lower Kidera factor 4), lower energy, and higher strength and volume indices than CXCR3-negative naive cells.

The clonotype comes from a human donor in good health. Some clones in this sample may be carry-over from other donors' samples. Sequences were obtained from naive CXCR3+ CD8+ T cells from blood. This sample's cell subset or site label indicates: CD45RO-CCR7+CD27+CD95- naive CD8+ T cells expressing CXCR3 (TNR3+). The rearrangement combines TRBV29-1 with TRBJ2-7; TCRdb selects TRBD1, and the lack of DNA leaves this call unchecked. This receptor has the CDR3 CSVVDGNYEQYF.